The 2 T cell receptor beta chains below all came from one sample that was sequenced in a study of blood T cell repertoires in COVID-19. Data came from immunoSEQ multiplex PCR; TCRdb stores just in-frame clones and leaves some out. Seen here are about 330,000 clones, 86% observed once, and the top ten hold around 1.7%. Material for sequencing was peripheral blood. Source of these receptors: a woman between 50 and 59 years old with acute or convalescent COVID-19.

V usage is TRBV30 and J usage is TRBJ1-1; TRBD1 matches at 7 bases. Trimming took 5 bases from V and 5 from J; bases not matched to a gene: 11. This CDR3 is 14 amino acids long. Germline values: CDR1 GTSNPN, CDR2 SVGIG (reference sequence). CDR3 DNA sequence: TGTGCCTGGGAGGAGGGGGCTGGAGGTACTGAAGCTTTCTTT. Amino acid sequence: CAWEEGAGGTEAFF.

The rearrangement links TRBV28 to TRBJ1-2, with TRBD1 identical over 8 bases. Germline V gene data show CDR1 as MDHEN and CDR2 as SYDVKM. V was clipped by 8 bases and J by 5 bases; unmatched bases: 7. The CDR3 spans 13 residues. CDR3 in DNA: TGTGCCAGCCTCCGGACAGGGTTATATGGCTACACCTTC. Translation gives CASLRTGLYGYTF.